This T cell receptor beta chain emerged from a study of neoadjuvant anti-PD-1 for oral cavity cancer. Overall study: Nivolumab at 3 mg/kg was mostly given biweekly, three to four doses, pre-surgery.

Blood libraries mostly used about 0.5 ug genomic DNA, six replicates each. Using immunoSEQ multiplex PCR, the repertoire was profiled, and TCRdb retains in-frame clones only, with some absent. Among approximately 15,000 clones listed, about 70% were seen once. Trimming left V 7 bases short and J 3 bases short, with 10 bases between. CDR3 size: 13 residues. Per germline, CDR1 MNHNS and CDR2 SASEGT. The sequence was obtained from a person between 40 and 80 years old with oral cavity squamous cell carcinoma. The source material was PBMCs, sampled before nivolumab (anti-PD-1) treatment. V is TRBV6-1 and J is TRBJ2-4; maybe TRBD2 (5 bases). Written as DNA, the CDR3 is TGTGCCAGCATAGGAGGTGGCAAAAACATTCAGTACTTC. Protein: CASIGGGKNIQYF.